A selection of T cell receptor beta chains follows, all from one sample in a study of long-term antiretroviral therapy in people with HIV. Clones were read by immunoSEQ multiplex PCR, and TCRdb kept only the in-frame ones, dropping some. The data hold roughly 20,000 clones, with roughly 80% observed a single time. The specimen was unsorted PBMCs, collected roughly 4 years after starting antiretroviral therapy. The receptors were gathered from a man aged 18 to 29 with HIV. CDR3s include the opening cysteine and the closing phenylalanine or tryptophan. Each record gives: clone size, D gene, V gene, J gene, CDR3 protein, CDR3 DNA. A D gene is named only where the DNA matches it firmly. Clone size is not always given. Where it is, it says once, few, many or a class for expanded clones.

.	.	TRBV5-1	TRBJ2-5	CASSLGDLETQYF	TGCGCCAGCAGCTTGGGCGATTTAGAGACCCAGTACTTC
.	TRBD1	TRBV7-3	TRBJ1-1	CASSLGQGATEAFF	TGTGCCAGCAGCCTAGGACAGGGAGCCACTGAAGCTTTCTTT
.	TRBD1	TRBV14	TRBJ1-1	CASSPRTGGEAFF	TGTGCCAGCAGCCCCCGGACAGGGGGTGAAGCTTTCTTT
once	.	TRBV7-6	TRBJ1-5	CASSFSGVQPQHF	TGTGCCAGCAGCTTCTCAGGGGTTCAGCCCCAGCATTTT
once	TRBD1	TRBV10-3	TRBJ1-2	CAISHSNQGANYGYTF	TGTGCCATCAGCCACTCAAACCAGGGGGCAAACTATGGCTACACCTTC
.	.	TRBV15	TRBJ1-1	CATSIGFDTEAFF	TGTGCCACCAGCATAGGGTTTGACACTGAAGCTTTCTTT
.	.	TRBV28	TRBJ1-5	CASSPPGEIYSNQPQHF	TGTGCCAGCAGTCCACCCGGAGAGATATATAGCAATCAGCCCCAGCATTTT
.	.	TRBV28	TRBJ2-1	CASSLSRAVQFF	TGTGCCAGCAGTTTAAGTCGGGCAGTCCAGTTCTTC
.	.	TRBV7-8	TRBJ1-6	CASSLGPSTSYNSPLHF	TGTGCCAGCAGCTTAGGACCGTCAACCTCCTATAATTCACCCCTCCACTTT
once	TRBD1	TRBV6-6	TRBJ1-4	CASSDRTGINEKLFF	TGTGCCAGCAGTGATCGGACAGGCATTAATGAAAAACTGTTTTTT
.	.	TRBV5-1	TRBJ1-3	CASSLIGAQSGNTIYF	TGCGCCAGCAGCTTGATCGGGGCCCAATCTGGAAACACCATATATTTT
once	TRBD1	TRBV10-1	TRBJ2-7	CASSLYRDRFYEQYF	TGCGCCAGCAGTTTATACCGGGACAGGTTCTACGAGCAGTACTTC
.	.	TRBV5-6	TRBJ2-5	CASSLGKETQYF	TGTGCCAGCAGCTTGGGGAAAGAGACCCAGTACTTC
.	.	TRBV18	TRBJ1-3	CASSTGTNSGNTIYF	TGTGCCAGCTCTACCGGGACGAACTCTGGAAACACCATATATTTT
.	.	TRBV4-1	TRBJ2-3	CASSQVLRGAGATDTQYF	TGCGCCAGCAGCCAAGTATTAAGGGGGGCGGGGGCCACAGATACGCAGTATTTT
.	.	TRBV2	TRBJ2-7	CASRSENYEQYF	TGTGCCAGCAGGAGTGAAAACTACGAGCAGTACTTC
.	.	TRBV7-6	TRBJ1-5	CASSRGGNQPQHF	TGTGCCAGCAGCCGGGGGGGCAATCAGCCCCAGCATTTT
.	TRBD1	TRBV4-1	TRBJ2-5	CASSQVVEGTGKTQYF	TGCGCCAGCAGCCAAGTAGTGGAGGGGACAGGGAAGACCCAGTACTTC
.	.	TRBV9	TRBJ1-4	CASSVEDTNEKLFF	TGTGCCAGCAGCGTAGAAGACACTAATGAAAAACTGTTTTTT
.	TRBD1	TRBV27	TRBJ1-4	CASSLTRGQSQKLFF	TGTGCCAGCAGTTTAACGCGGGGACAGTCGCAAAAACTGTTTTTT
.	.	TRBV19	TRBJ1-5	CASIDPGGNQPQHF	TGTGCCAGTATCGATCCGGGGGGCAATCAGCCCCAGCATTTT
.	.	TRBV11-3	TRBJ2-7	CASSAGGSSYEQYF	TGTGCCAGCAGCGCAGGTGGCAGTTCCTACGAGCAGTACTTC
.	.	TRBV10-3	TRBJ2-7	CAISGSGYEQYF	TGTGCCATCAGTGGATCAGGCTACGAGCAGTACTTC
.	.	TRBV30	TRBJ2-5	CAWSVGSGSGQETQYF	TGTGCCTGGAGTGTAGGGTCAGGGTCGGGTCAAGAGACCCAGTACTTC
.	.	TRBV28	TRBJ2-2	CASSLWGTAGELFF	TGTGCCAGCAGTTTATGGGGGACGGCCGGGGAGCTGTTTTTT
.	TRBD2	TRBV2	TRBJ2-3	CASSALASGGATDTQYF	TGTGCCAGCAGTGCGCTCGCTAGCGGGGGGGCCACAGATACGCAGTATTTT
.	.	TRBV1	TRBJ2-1	CTSSPGLAGVEQFF	TGCACCAGCAGCCCCGGACTAGCGGGGGTTGAGCAGTTCTTC